The present entry profiles one TCR beta chain with its context. Sample-barcoded 5' priming and a J-beta primer mix drove a second PCR of roughly 6 to 12 cycles. MiXCR, applied by TCRdb to the 5' RACE reads, yields one record per CDR3 protein. The repertoire holds 1.5 million to 2 million distinct CDR3 sequences, about 32% seen once, with approximately 11% in the top ten. This sample was taken from a study of blood T cells in healthy people across ages. The CDR3 has 13 residues. Germline V CDR1 and CDR2: SNHLY, FYNNEI. Source material: blood. The source of this sequence is a woman aged 25 to 39 in good health. The chain joins TRBV2 to TRBJ2-4, with unresolved D. The J call is in doubt because the DNA end fits TRBJ2-7 better. The CDR3 sequence: CASSDWAAYEQYF. CDR3 coding DNA: TGTGCCAGCAGTGATTGGGCAGCCTACGAGCAGTACTTC.